This T cell receptor beta chain was captured in a study of T cells after yellow fever vaccination. CDR1 and CDR2 (germline): SGHTA, FQGNSA. The CDR3 runs 15 residues. Trimming pared 6 bases from V and 0 bases from J, leaving 12 bases between. There are a few counts of this clonotype. TCRdb itself ran the 5' RACE reads through MiXCR, one entry per CDR3 protein. The table has more than 350,000 distinct CDR3 sequences, around a tenth seen once. The clonotype comes from a young man who received the YFV17D yellow fever vaccine. This material consisted of PBMCs, taken on the day of the first yellow fever vaccination. The V call is TRBV7-2, the J call TRBJ2-1; the D gene is possibly TRBD2 (6 bases). The CDR3, as DNA: TGTGCCAGCAGAGCCCGGGGGAGCTCCTACAATGAGCAGTTCTTC. The encoded protein is CASRARGSSYNEQFF. Using reference TRBV7-2 and TRBJ2-1 for the parts outside the CDR3, the full variable domain is GAGVSQSPSNKVTEKGKDVELRCDPISGHTALYWYRQSLGQGLEFLIYFQGNSAPDKSGLPSDRFSAERTGGSVSTLTIQRTQQEDSAVYLCASRARGSSYNEQFFGPGTRLTVL.